Listed below are T cell receptor beta chains from one sample, sequenced in a study of T cell changes during pregnancy in multiple sclerosis. Profiling relied on immunoSEQ multiplex PCR, and the TCRdb table lists in-frame clones only, not all of them. The data contain around 69,000 clones, roughly nine tenths of them seen just once; the ten biggest clones take up less than 6%. The sample here was CD8+ T cells from peripheral blood mononuclear cells, taken before pregnancy. These receptors came from a female donor with multiple sclerosis, enrolled in a pregnancy study. The CDR3 runs from the conserved cysteine through the conserved F or W. The D gene is left open where the match is weak. The listing skips clone size in some rows; elsewhere it reads once, few, many or a size class.

size: .; V: TRBV29-1; J: TRBJ1-1; D: .; DNA: TGCAGCGTGGAAAGACAGGCCATAGCTTTCTTT; CDR3: CSVERQAIAFF
size: .; V: TRBV27; J: TRBJ2-5; D: TRBD2; DNA: TGTGCCAGCAGTTTGTTAGCGGGGGCGCAAGAGGGCCAGTACTTC; CDR3: CASSLLAGAQEGQYF
size: .; V: TRBV11-2; J: TRBJ1-2; D: .; DNA: TGTGCCAGCAGCTCGAGTAGTGCAGGGATTGTGGGCTACACCTTC; CDR3: CASSSSSAGIVGYTF
size: .; V: TRBV27; J: TRBJ2-5; D: TRBD2; DNA: TGTGCCAGCAGTTTAGCGGGGGGGTCGCAAGAGACCCAGTACTTC; CDR3: CASSLAGGSQETQYF
size: .; V: TRBV5-8; J: TRBJ1-5; D: TRBD1; DNA: TGTGCCAGCAGCTTCGGGACAGGGGATCAGCCCCAGCATTTT; CDR3: CASSFGTGDQPQHF
size: .; V: TRBV4-1; J: TRBJ2-7; D: .; DNA: TGCGCCAGCAGCCAAGCGGGGCCGGGGGGCTCCTCCTACGAGCAGTACTTC; CDR3: CASSQAGPGGSSYEQYF
size: .; V: TRBV6-5; J: TRBJ2-5; D: .; DNA: TGTGCCAGCAGTCCCCTTATCGCGCTCCAAGAGACCCAGTACTTC; CDR3: CASSPLIALQETQYF
size: .; V: TRBV5-6; J: TRBJ1-4; D: .; DNA: TGTGCCAGCAGCTTGTTGGAGGAAAAACTGTTTTTT; CDR3: CASSLLEEKLFF
size: .; V: TRBV9; J: TRBJ2-1; D: TRBD2; DNA: TGTGCCAGCAGCCTACCAGGACTAGCGGGGTTTAATGAGCAGTTCTTC; CDR3: CASSLPGLAGFNEQFF
size: .; V: TRBV19; J: TRBJ2-7; D: TRBD1; DNA: TGTGCCAGTAGTTCCGGGACAGGGATACTATACGAGCAGTACTTC; CDR3: CASSSGTGILYEQYF
size: once; V: TRBV7-9; J: TRBJ1-1; D: .; DNA: TGTGCCAGCGCGGGGCCGGGGTTTAGTACTGAAGCTTTCTTT; CDR3: CASAGPGFSTEAFF
size: .; V: TRBV19; J: TRBJ1-1; D: .; DNA: TGTGCCAGTTATAGCAGAGAAAACACTGAAGCTTTCTTT; CDR3: CASYSRENTEAFF
size: .; V: TRBV11-2; J: TRBJ2-1; D: .; DNA: TGTGCCAGCAGCCATTGGGCGGGAAGCTCCTACAATGAGCAGTTCTTC; CDR3: CASSHWAGSSYNEQFF
size: .; V: TRBV2; J: TRBJ2-7; D: .; DNA: TGTGCCAGCAGTGGGGACTCAGGTCCCGAGCAGTACTTC; CDR3: CASSGDSGPEQYF
size: .; V: TRBV11-2; J: TRBJ1-1; D: .; DNA: TGTGCCAGCAGCTTAGGTGGGGGAGGCACTGAAGCTTTCTTT; CDR3: CASSLGGGGTEAFF
size: once; V: TRBV2; J: TRBJ1-1; D: .; DNA: TGTGCCAGCAGGACCGCACCGGGAGCTTTCTTT; CDR3: CASRTAPGAFF
size: .; V: TRBV7-9; J: TRBJ2-2; D: .; DNA: TGTGCCAGCAGCTTAGAGTCCGGCACCGGGGAGCTGTTTTTT; CDR3: CASSLESGTGELFF
size: .; V: TRBV19; J: TRBJ2-1; D: TRBD2; DNA: TGTGCCAGTAGTCCCACTAGCGCTAGCTCCTACAATGAGCAGTTCTTC; CDR3: CASSPTSASSYNEQFF
size: .; V: TRBV7-6; J: TRBJ2-7; D: .; DNA: TGTGCCAGCAGCTTACCCCAGGGCACGCTTTTCTACGAGCAGTACTTC; CDR3: CASSLPQGTLFYEQYF
size: once; V: TRBV15; J: TRBJ2-4; D: TRBD1; DNA: TGTGCCACCGGAGGTTCAGAACAGGGGCAAAACATTCAGTACTTC; CDR3: CATGGSEQGQNIQYF
size: .; V: TRBV7-8; J: TRBJ1-6; D: TRBD1; DNA: TGTGCCAGCAGCTTAGCGGGGCCAGGGGGAAATTCACCCCTCCACTTT; CDR3: CASSLAGPGGNSPLHF
size: once; V: TRBV2; J: TRBJ1-1; D: .; DNA: TGTGCCAGCAGCCGATGGGGAGCGGAGGACACTGAAGCTTTCTTT; CDR3: CASSRWGAEDTEAFF
size: .; V: TRBV29-1; J: TRBJ2-3; D: .; DNA: TGCAGCGTTGTATTCGGACAGTTCAACACAGATACGCAGTATTTT; CDR3: CSVVFGQFNTDTQYF
size: .; V: TRBV10-3; J: TRBJ1-1; D: .; DNA: TGTGCCATCAGCGACTATGGTGAAGCTTTCTTT; CDR3: CAISDYGEAFF
size: .; V: TRBV7-6; J: TRBJ1-5; D: .; DNA: TGTGCCAGCAGCCTAGGGGGAGGGGCAACCTATCAGCCCCAGCATTTT; CDR3: CASSLGGGATYQPQHF
size: .; V: TRBV7-9; J: TRBJ1-1; D: .; DNA: TGTGCCAGCAGCTCCGGTGTGTTGGGTCTCCGGGGGAACACTGAAGCTTTCTTT; CDR3: CASSSGVLGLRGNTEAFF